Reported below is one TCR beta chain. Assay: immunoSEQ multiplex PCR; the TCRdb copy retains only in-frame clones and omits some. The sample has fewer than 55,000 clones, about 91% seen once; the top ten hold around 0.9%. The data belong to a study of T cell changes during pregnancy in multiple sclerosis. Germline CDR1 reads MNHNS; CDR2 reads SASEGT. The V end was cut by 5 bases, the J end by 1 base, with 14 bases between. CDR3 length: 15 residues. This TCR was recovered from a female donor with multiple sclerosis, enrolled in a pregnancy study. The sequenced sample was peripheral blood, obtained after pregnancy. The genes are TRBV6-1 and TRBJ2-5, with D tentatively TRBD1 (5 bases). DNA for the CDR3: TGTGCCAGCAGTCATCCTCAGGGCTCCCAAGAGACCCAGTACTTC. Translation gives CASSHPQGSQETQYF.